This T cell receptor beta chain appears in the sequencing data of a study of blood T cell repertoires in COVID-19. Study summary: Samples taken during acute and convalescent COVID-19 were collected in the United States, Italy and Spain. From T cells, B-cell-depleted T cells, or PBMCs came the material, which was cDNA or gDNA.

This clone is a singleton in its sample. Trimming took 6 bases from V and 1 from J; bases not matched to a gene: 6. Germline V gene data show CDR1 as SNHLY and CDR2 as FYNNEI. The CDR3 runs 14 residues. In the study's own analysis: For nucleated cells, counts were estimated from reference gene primer amplification. This table comes from immunoSEQ multiplex PCR, and its TCRdb copy is limited to in-frame clones, with some not included. The V and J calls and clone size were taken over from that table, and D and trimming were inferred from the DNA. The sample lists 70,000 to 90,000 clones, approximately 79% seen once, with roughly 12% in the top ten.

Sequencing was performed on peripheral blood. The sequence was collected from a man aged 65 to 85 with acute or convalescent COVID-19. The chain is built from TRBV2 and TRBJ2-7; 7 bases align to TRBD1. The CDR3 loop reads CASSPEGASYEQYV. Here the CDR3 DNA reads TGTGCCAGCAGCCCAGAGGGGGCGTCCTACGAGCAGTACGTC.